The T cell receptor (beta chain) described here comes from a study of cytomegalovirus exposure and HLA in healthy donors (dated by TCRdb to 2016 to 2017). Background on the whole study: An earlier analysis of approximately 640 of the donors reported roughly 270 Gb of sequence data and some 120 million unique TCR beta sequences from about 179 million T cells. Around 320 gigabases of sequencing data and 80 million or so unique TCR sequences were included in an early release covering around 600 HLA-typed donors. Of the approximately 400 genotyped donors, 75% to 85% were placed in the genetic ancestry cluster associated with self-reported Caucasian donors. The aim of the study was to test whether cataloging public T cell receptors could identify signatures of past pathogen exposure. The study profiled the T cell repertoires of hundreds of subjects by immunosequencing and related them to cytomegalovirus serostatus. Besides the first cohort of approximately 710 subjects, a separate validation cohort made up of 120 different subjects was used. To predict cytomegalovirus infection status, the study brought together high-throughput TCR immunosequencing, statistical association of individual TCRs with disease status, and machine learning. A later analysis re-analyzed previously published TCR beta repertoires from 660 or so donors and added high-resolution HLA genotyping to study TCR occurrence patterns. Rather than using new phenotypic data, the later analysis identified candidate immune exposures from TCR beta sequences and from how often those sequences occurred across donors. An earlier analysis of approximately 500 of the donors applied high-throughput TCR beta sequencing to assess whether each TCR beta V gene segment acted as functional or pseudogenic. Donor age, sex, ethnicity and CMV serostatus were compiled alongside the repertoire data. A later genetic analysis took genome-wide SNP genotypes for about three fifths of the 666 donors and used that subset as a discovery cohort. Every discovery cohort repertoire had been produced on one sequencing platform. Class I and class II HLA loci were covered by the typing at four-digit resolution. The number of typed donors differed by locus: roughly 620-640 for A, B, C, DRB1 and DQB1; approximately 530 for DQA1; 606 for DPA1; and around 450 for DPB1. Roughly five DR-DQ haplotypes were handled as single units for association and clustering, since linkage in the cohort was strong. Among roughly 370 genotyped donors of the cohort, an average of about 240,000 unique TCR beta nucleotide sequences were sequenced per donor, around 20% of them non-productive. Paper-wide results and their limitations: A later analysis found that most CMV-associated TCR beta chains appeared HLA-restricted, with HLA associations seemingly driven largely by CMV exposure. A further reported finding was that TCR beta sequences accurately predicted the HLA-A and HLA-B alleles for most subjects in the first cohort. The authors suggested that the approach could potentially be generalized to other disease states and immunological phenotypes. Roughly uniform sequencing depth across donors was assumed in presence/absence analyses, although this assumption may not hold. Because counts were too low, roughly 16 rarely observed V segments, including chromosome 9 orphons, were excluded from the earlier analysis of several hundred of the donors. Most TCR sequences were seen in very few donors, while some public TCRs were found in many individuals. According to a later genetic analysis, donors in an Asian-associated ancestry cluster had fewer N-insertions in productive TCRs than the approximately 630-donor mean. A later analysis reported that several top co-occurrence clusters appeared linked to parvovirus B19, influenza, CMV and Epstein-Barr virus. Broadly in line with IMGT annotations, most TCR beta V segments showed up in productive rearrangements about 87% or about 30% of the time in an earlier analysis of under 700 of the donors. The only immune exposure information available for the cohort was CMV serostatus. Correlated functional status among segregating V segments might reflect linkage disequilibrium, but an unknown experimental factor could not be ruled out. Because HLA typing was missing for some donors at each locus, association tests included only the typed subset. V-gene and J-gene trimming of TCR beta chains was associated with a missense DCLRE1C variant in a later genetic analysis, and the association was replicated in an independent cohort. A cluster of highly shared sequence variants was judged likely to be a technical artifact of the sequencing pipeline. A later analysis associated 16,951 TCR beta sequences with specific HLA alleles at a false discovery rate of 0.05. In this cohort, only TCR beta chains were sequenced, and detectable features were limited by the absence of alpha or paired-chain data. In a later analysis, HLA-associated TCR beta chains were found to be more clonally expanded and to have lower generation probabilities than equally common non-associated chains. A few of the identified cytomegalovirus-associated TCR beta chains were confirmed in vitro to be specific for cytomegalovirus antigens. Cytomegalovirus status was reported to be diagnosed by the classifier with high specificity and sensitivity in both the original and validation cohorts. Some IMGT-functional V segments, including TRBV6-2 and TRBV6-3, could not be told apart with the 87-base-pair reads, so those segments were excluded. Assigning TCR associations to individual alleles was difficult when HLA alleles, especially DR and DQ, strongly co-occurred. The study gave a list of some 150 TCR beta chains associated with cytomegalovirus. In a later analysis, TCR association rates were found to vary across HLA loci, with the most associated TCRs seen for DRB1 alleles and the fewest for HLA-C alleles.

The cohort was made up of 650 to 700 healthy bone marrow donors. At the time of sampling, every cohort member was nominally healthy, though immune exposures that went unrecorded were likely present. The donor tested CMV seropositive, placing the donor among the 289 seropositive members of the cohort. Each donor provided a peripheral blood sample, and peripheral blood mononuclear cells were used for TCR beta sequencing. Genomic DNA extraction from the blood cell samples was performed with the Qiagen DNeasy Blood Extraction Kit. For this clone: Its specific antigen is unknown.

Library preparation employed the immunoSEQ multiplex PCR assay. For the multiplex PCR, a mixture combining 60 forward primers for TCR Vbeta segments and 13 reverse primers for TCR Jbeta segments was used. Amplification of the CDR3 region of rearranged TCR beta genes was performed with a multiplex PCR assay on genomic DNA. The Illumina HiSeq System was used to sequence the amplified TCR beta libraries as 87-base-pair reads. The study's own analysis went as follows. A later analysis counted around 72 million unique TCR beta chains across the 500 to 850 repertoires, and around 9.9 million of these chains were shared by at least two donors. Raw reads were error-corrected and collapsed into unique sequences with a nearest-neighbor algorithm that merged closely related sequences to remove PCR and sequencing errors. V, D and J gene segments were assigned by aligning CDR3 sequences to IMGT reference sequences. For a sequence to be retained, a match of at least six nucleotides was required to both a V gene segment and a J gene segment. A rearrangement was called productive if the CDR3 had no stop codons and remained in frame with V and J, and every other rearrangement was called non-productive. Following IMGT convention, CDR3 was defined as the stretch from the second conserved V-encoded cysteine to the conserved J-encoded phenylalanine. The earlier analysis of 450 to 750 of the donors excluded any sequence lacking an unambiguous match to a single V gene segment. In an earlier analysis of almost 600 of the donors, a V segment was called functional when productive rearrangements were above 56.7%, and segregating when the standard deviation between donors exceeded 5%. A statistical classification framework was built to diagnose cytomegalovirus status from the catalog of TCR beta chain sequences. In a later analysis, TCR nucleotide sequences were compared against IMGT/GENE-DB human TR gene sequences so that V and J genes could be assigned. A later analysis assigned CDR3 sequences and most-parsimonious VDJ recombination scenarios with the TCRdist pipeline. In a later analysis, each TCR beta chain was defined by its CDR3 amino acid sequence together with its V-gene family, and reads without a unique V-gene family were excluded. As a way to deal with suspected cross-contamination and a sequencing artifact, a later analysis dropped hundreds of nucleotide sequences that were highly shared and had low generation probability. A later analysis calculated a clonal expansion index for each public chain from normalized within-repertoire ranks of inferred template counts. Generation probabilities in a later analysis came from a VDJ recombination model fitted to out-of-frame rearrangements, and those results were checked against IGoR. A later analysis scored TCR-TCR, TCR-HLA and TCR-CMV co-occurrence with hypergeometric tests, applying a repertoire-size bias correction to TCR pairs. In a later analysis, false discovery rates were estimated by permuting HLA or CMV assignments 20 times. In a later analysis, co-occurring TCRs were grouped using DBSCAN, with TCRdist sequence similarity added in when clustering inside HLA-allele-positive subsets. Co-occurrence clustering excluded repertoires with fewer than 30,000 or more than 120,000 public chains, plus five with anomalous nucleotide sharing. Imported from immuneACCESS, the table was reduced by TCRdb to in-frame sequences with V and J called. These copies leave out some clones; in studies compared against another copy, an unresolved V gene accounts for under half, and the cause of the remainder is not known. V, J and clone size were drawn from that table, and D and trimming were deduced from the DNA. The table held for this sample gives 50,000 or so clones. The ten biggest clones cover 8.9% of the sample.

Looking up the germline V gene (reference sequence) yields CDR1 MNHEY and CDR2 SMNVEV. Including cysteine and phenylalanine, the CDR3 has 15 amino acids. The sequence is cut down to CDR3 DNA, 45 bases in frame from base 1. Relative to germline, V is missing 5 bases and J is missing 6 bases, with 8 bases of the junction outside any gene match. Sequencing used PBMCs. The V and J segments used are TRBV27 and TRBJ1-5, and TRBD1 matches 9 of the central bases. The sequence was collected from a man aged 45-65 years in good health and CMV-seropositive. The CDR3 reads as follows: CASSPGQGWSQPQHF. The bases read TGTGCCAGCAGTCCGGGACAGGGCTGGTCTCAGCCCCAGCATTTT.